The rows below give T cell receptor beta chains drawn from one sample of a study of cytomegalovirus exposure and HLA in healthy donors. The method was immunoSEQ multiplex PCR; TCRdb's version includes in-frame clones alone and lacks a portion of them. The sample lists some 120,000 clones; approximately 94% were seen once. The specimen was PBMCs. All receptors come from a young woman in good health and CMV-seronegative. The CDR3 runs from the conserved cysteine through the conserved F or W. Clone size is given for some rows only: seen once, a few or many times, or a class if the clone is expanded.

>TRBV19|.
CASSLARGLNYGYTF
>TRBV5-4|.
CASSPVGAAANTGELFF
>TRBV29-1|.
CSVVTSGTDTQYF
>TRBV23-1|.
CASSRTGGSNQPQHF
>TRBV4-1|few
CASSYPGQGDEQYF
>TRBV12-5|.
CASGLGAVQGGQPQHF
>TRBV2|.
CASSEGGHRNEKLFF
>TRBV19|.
CASRPQGASLFLGENEKLFF
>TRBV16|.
CASSPRGGSGTEAFF
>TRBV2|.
CASSEGGRRNQPQHF
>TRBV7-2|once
CASSLSGGSSYNEQFF
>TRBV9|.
CASSATGTGAYGYTF
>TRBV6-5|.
CASSYSAGGNEKLFF
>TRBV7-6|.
CASSPQGAVETQYF
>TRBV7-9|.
CASSLATGVQETQYF
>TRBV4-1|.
CASSQDTRERFNEQFF
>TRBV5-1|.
CASSGGTFWSGNTIYF
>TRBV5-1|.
CASSVDSAMNTEAFF
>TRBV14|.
CASNEEPSISFYEQYF
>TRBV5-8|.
CASSLRSTDTQYF
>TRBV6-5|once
CASSYFADFNEQFF
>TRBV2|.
CASRDRGYTQYF
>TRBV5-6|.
CASSLLSGYSGNTIYF
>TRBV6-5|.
CASILASEAFF
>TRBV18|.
CASSPVRGTGELFF
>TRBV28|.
CASQRIAGARQFF
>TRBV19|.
CASSIGDQSSYEQYF
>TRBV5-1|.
CASSALTGRDRVYEQYF
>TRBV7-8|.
CASSYPLRTSGRPIQETQYF
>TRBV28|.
CASRGTGGTGANVLTF
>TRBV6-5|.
CASSSSSYEQYF
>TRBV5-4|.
CASSSGQIPYEQYF
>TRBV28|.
CASSLSFGVSGNTIYF
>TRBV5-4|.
CASTQGGKETQYF
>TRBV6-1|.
CASSEIRRSRSIYNEQFF
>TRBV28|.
CASTRAARRTGELFF
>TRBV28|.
CASSSPGQVPGELFF
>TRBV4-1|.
CASSPGQGHYGYTF
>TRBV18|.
CASSLVPGQGPPGYTF
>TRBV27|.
CASSFLGSGRGNTGELFF
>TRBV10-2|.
CASMPGQESVYGYTF
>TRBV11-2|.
CASSPDRAGGFKETQYF
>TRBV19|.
CASSGDRDRHQPQHF
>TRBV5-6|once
CASSPGWSGNTGNEQFF